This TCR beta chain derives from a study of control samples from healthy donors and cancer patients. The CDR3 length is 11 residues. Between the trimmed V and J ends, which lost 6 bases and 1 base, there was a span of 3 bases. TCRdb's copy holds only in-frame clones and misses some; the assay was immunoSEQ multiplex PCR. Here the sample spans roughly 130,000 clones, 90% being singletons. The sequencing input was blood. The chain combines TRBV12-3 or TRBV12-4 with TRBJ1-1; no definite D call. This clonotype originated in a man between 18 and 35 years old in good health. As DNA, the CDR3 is TGTGCCAGCAGCAAGAACACTGAAGCTTTCTTT. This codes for CASSKNTEAFF.